The clone carrying this T cell receptor beta chain was seen only a few times. The antigen is undetermined. MiXCR, run by TCRdb on the reads, gives a single entry per CDR3 protein. The data show 450,000 to 600,000 distinct CDR3 sequences, with 25% to 35% seen just once and 15% to 20% held by the top ten. Per the germline V gene, CDR1 is MDHEN and CDR2 is SYDVKM. The CDR3 spans 17 residues. V was clipped by 0 bases and J by 4 bases; unmatched bases: 10. These data belong to a study of T cell repertoires in cytomegalovirus infection. The sequencing here drew on cultured PBMCs, taken from culture after CMV antigen stimulation. The chain couples TRBV28 to TRBJ2-5; TRBD1 agrees at 8 bases. The TCR comes from a human donor in good health (CMV status not recorded). Some clones in this sample may be carry-over from other donors' samples. CDR3 nucleotide sequence: TGTGCCAGCAGTTTATGGGATGAGACAGGGGCGATAGAGACCCAGTACTTC. Translating it yields CASSLWDETGAIETQYF.